This T cell receptor beta chain stems from a study of early T cells in non-severe SARS-CoV-2 infection. Whole-study context: It was bulk RNA from unsorted whole blood that was sequenced, and the chains were unpaired. Points from the study as a whole: Comparison of clonotypes with VDJdb favored anti-spike CD8 responses while missing private and CD4 specificities.

This clonotype was seen a handful of times. Its antigen is not identified. A single record per CDR3 protein comes from TCRdb applying MiXCR to the 5' RACE reads. The repertoire holds around 83,000 distinct CDR3 sequences, with around 12% as singletons. CDR1 is SQVTM and CDR2 is ANQGSEA in the germline V gene. V was clipped by 7 bases and J by 7 bases; unmatched bases: 15. The length of the CDR3 is 16 residues. The J gene is TRBJ1-4, the V gene TRBV29-1; 10 bases fit TRBD1. The TCR comes from an adult who was a healthcare worker with PCR-confirmed SARS-CoV-2 infection or an uninfected control (not recorded which). This specimen was whole blood, taken at baseline. CDR3 sequence reads: CSGLGTGAAPGEKLFF. The CDR3 nucleotides are TGCAGCGGATTAGGGACAGGGGCCGCTCCCGGTGAAAAACTGTTTTTT.